This record concerns one T cell receptor (beta chain) sequence. Its antigen remains unknown. These data belong to a study of cytomegalovirus exposure and HLA in healthy donors. Study-wide findings and caveats: According to an earlier analysis, most TCR beta V segments yielded productive rearrangements about 87% or about 30% of the time.

The CDR3 extends over 19 amino acids. V was cut by 3 bases and J by 0 bases, with 20 bases left in between. The germline CDR1 and CDR2 sequences are MNHNS and SASEGT. In the PCR, 60 Vbeta and 13 Jbeta primers were used. The assay was immunoSEQ multiplex PCR, and TCRdb's table has in-frame clones only and misses some. Here the sample spans over 150,000 clones, under 85% being singletons. The source material was PBMCs. This sequence joins TRBV6-1 and TRBJ2-2, with D perhaps TRBD1 (5 bases). The TCR comes from a man younger than 35 in good health and CMV-seronegative. The CDR3 DNA is TGTGCCAGCAGTGACCCCGGTGTAGGGGCCTGGTCGAACACCGGGGAGCTGTTTTTT. Translation: CASSDPGVGAWSNTGELFF.